The 5 T cell receptor beta chains below were found in one sample sequenced in a study of cytomegalovirus exposure and HLA in healthy donors. PCR primers comprised 60 Vbeta and 13 Jbeta primers. Sequencing used immunoSEQ multiplex PCR; TCRdb keeps in-frame clones, though not all of them. In the table there are around 170,000 clones, around 80% of which are singletons. What was sequenced was PBMCs. The source of these receptors is a woman aged 45-59 years in good health and CMV-seronegative.

The rearrangement links TRBV6-1 to TRBJ2-5, with 9 bases matching TRBD1. The CDR3 is 15 amino acids. Unmatched junction bases numbered 7, after V lost 3 bases and J lost 5 bases. CDR1 is MNHNS and CDR2 is SASEGT in the germline V gene. The CDR3 bases are TGTGCCAGCAGTGAGGTTACAGGGGGCTGGGAGACCCAGTACTTC. It encodes CASSEVTGGWETQYF.

J is TRBJ2-1 and V is TRBV5-1; 8 bases align to TRBD1. The trim removed 0 bases at V and 3 bases at J, leaving 5 bases unmatched. The CDR3 consists of 16 residues. Germline CDR1 SGHRS, CDR2 YFSETQ. This chain's CDR3 is CASSLARTGNYNEQFF. CDR3 in DNA: TGCGCCAGCAGCTTGGCGCGGACAGGGAACTACAATGAGCAGTTCTTC.

For this clone: Other DNA sequences of this sample code for an identical CDR3. The V call is TRBV9, the J call TRBJ2-3; 7 bases map to TRBD2. CDR1 is SGDLS and CDR2 is YYNGEE in the germline V gene. Unmatched junction bases numbered 5, after V lost 0 bases and J lost 1 base. The CDR3 is 16 amino acids. The DNA for the CDR3 is TGTGCCAGCAGCGTAGTCGGGCTAGCGGGCACAGATACGCAGTATTTT. This translates into CASSVVGLAGTDTQYF.

The chain recombines TRBV15 with TRBJ2-1; 11 positions match TRBD2. The CDR3 has 17 amino acids. Germline CDR1 is LNHNV and CDR2 is YYDKDF (reference sequence). Trimming removed 3 bases from V and 8 bases from J; junction bases left unmatched: 12. CDR3 protein: CATSSAGLAGFEDEQFF. The CDR3 nucleotides are TGTGCCACCAGCAGTGCCGGACTAGCGGGCTTCGAGGATGAGCAGTTCTTC.

Details on this clone: Other DNA sequences within the sample encode an identical CDR3. V is TRBV6-1 and J is TRBJ1-5; TRBD1 agrees at 7 bases. The trim removed 6 bases at V and 2 bases at J, leaving 4 bases unmatched. Germline CDR1 MNHNS, CDR2 SASEGT. The CDR3 is 14 residues long. CDR3 nucleotides: TGTGCCAGCAGCGAAACAGGGGGCAATCAGCCCCAGCATTTT. As protein: CASSETGGNQPQHF.